Listed below are T cell receptor beta chains from one sample, sequenced in a study of T-cell reconstitution after alpha-beta-depleted transplantation in children. TCRdb itself ran the PCR reads through MiXCR, one entry per CDR3 protein. The data contain 100,000 to 120,000 distinct CDR3 sequences, approximately 6% of them singletons. Here the sequenced sample was PBMCs, mostly from graft donor cells, taken 360 days after TCRalphabeta/CD19-depleted stem cell transplant. These receptors came from a male patient aged 2-9 years who had a stem cell transplant for acute lymphoblastic leukemia, so the T cells may come from the graft donor. Each CDR3 is given with its conserved first and last residue. D genes are given only for firm matches. A clone size is listed for some rows: how often the clone was seen (once, few, many), or a class if it is expanded.

13 | TRBJ2-1 | NA | NA | TRBV6-2/TRBV6-3 | TGTGCCAGCAGTTTACGGGCCCGGGGGTGGCAGTTCTTC | CASSLRARGWQFF
15 | TRBJ1-5 | few | NA | TRBV4-1 | TGCGCCAGCAGCCAAGATACGGTAGGCAATCAGCCCCAGCATTTT | CASSQDTVGNQPQHF
15 | TRBJ2-3 | many | NA | TRBV7-9 | TGTGCCAGCAGCTTAGCAGGCAGGGGAACAGATACGCAGTATTTT | CASSLAGRGTDTQYF
14 | TRBJ2-4 | few | NA | TRBV30 | TGTGCCTGGGACCTCCCGGGACGAAAGTCCCTTCAGTACTTC | CAWDLPGRKSLQYF
16 | TRBJ2-3 | many | NA | TRBV4-3 | TGCGCCAGCAGCCAAGATCCCGGGATGCACACAGATACGCAGTATTTT | CASSQDPGMHTDTQYF
12 | TRBJ2-3 | many | TRBD2 | TRBV20-1 | TGCAGTGCTAGAGGCCGGGGGGGCACGCAGTATTTT | CSARGRGGTQYF
16 | TRBJ2-2 | NA | NA | TRBV23-1 | TGCGCCAGCAGTCAATGGAGGCTGCTTTTAACCGGGGAGCTGTTTTTT | CASSQWRLLLTGELFF
12 | TRBJ2-7 | few | NA | TRBV20-1 | TGCAGTGCTAGACCAAATTCCTACGAGCAGTACTTC | CSARPNSYEQYF
16 | TRBJ2-4 | many | TRBD2 | TRBV4-3 | TGCGCCAGCAGCCAAGAGGGACTAGCGGGGGGAAACATTCAGTACTTC | CASSQEGLAGGNIQYF
15 | TRBJ2-7 | many | TRBD2 | TRBV20-1 | TGCAGTGCTAGATCCTACCTAGCGGGGGTCCACGAGCAGTACTTC | CSARSYLAGVHEQYF
13 | TRBJ1-2 | many | NA | TRBV4-3 | TGCGCCAGCAGCCAAGCAGGGAGCCATGGCTACACCTTC | CASSQAGSHGYTF
15 | TRBJ1-6 | many | NA | TRBV10-2 | TGCGCCAGCAGTGAGAGGGGGGACGGTAATTCACCCCTCCACTTT | CASSERGDGNSPLHF
14 | TRBJ2-5 | many | TRBD1 | TRBV10-3 | TGTGCCATCAGTGAGTCGACAGGGCAAGAGACCCAGTACTTC | CAISESTGQETQYF
14 | TRBJ1-1 | few | NA | TRBV12-3/TRBV12-4 | TGTGCCAGCAGTTTGGAGGGGTCGGGCACTGAAGCTTTCTTT | CASSLEGSGTEAFF
14 | TRBJ2-2 | many | NA | TRBV7-9 | TGTGCCAGCAGCTTAGCCGGAAACACCGGGGAGCTGTTTTTT | CASSLAGNTGELFF
14 | TRBJ2-3 | many | TRBD2 | TRBV20-1 | TGCAGTGCTACCCTAACTAGCGCCTCAGATACGCAGTATTTT | CSATLTSASDTQYF
16 | TRBJ2-1 | few | TRBD2 | TRBV5-1 | TGCGCCAGCAGCTTCCCGACTAGCGGGCCGTACAATGAGCAGTTCTTC | CASSFPTSGPYNEQFF
15 | TRBJ2-1 | NA | TRBD2 | TRBV11-2 | TGTGCCAGCAGCCCGGTACCTAGCGGGAACAATGAGCAGTTCTTC | CASSPVPSGNNEQFF
14 | TRBJ2-1 | many | TRBD2 | TRBV28 | TGTGCCAGCAGTTCGGGACTAGCGGGAAATGAGCAGTTCTTC | CASSSGLAGNEQFF
14 | TRBJ2-2 | many | NA | TRBV9 | TGTGCCAGCAGCCCCGGGACTCTCACCGGGGAGCTGTTTTTT | CASSPGTLTGELFF
17 | TRBJ2-2 | NA | TRBD1 | TRBV11-2 | TGTGCCAGCAGCTTAGGAGGGAAAAGGGGGCTGGGCGGGGAGCTGTTTTTT | CASSLGGKRGLGGELFF
14 | TRBJ1-2 | many | NA | TRBV18 | TGTGCCAGCTCACCACCAGGGAGGGGCTATGGCTACACCTTC | CASSPPGRGYGYTF
16 | TRBJ2-2 | many | NA | TRBV27 | TGTGCCAGCAGTTTATTTAGGGGAGCGAGCACCGGGGAGCTGTTTTTT | CASSLFRGASTGELFF
14 | TRBJ2-7 | many | NA | TRBV28 | TGTGCCAGCAGTTTAGTGGAACGGCACTGGGAGCAGTACTTC | CASSLVERHWEQYF
16 | TRBJ2-1 | NA | TRBD1 | TRBV12-3/TRBV12-4 | TGTGCCGGCAGTTTAGGGGTCGGCAGGGGGTACAATGAGCAGTTCTTC | CAGSLGVGRGYNEQFF
13 | TRBJ1-6 | many | NA | TRBV29-1 | TGCAGCGTTGAGCCGGCACCCAATTCACCCCTCCACTTT | CSVEPAPNSPLHF
13 | TRBJ2-7 | NA | TRBD1 | TRBV6-2/TRBV6-3 | TGTGCCAGCAAGACCAGGGGGCGCGACGAGCAGTACTTC | CASKTRGRDEQYF
15 | TRBJ1-3 | few | TRBD1 | TRBV15 | TGTGCCACCACCCCAGGGGGCGCAAATGGAAACACCATATATTTT | CATTPGGANGNTIYF
12 | TRBJ2-7 | many | NA | TRBV12-3/TRBV12-4 | TGTGCCAGCAGTTTACAATGGAACGAGCAGTACTTC | CASSLQWNEQYF
12 | TRBJ1-1 | many | NA | TRBV7-8 | TGTGCCAGCAGCTTTGTCCTGAGGGAAGCTTTCTTT | CASSFVLREAFF
16 | TRBJ2-2 | many | NA | TRBV29-1 | TGCAGCGTTGCGGGACACCTTCGTTCAGGCACCGGGGAGCTGTTTTTT | CSVAGHLRSGTGELFF
13 | TRBJ1-5 | few | NA | TRBV7-9 | TGTGCCAGCAGCCCAGAGGGGCCCCGGCCCCAGCATTTT | CASSPEGPRPQHF
15 | TRBJ2-7 | many | NA | TRBV5-1 | TGCGCCAGCAGCTTAGGAACGGGACCACAATACGAGCAGTACTTC | CASSLGTGPQYEQYF
15 | TRBJ2-7 | many | TRBD1 | TRBV6-5 | TGTGCCAGCAGTTACGGGACAGGGACTTTCTACGAGCAGTACTTC | CASSYGTGTFYEQYF
11 | TRBJ1-1 | NA | NA | TRBV6-2/TRBV6-3 | TGTGCCAGCAGTTTAAAGGCTGAAGCTTTCTTT | CASSLKAEAFF
18 | TRBJ2-3 | NA | TRBD2 | TRBV4-2 | TGTGCCAGCAGCCAAGGGGGTAGACTAGCAAGGCCCATTGGGGCGCAGTATTTT | CASSQGGRLARPIGAQYF
15 | TRBJ2-1 | few | NA | TRBV4-3 | TGCGCCAGCAGCCAAGCGGGAAATCCCTACAATGAGCAGTTCTTC | CASSQAGNPYNEQFF
15 | TRBJ2-7 | many | TRBD1 | TRBV5-1 | TGCGCCAGCAGGCTAAATGGACAGGGCATTTACGAGCAGTACTTC | CASRLNGQGIYEQYF
15 | TRBJ2-1 | many | TRBD1 | TRBV7-3 | TGTGCCAGCAGCCCAACAGGGGTGGATTACAATGAGCAGTTCTTC | CASSPTGVDYNEQFF
14 | TRBJ2-7 | many | NA | TRBV5-6 | TGTGCCAGCAGCTTGTGGGCGATGGAATACGAGCAGTACTTC | CASSLWAMEYEQYF
16 | TRBJ2-5 | NA | NA | TRBV6-5 | TGTGCCAGCAGTTACAAGGGCCCAAGGTACCAAGAGACCCAGTACTTC | CASSYKGPRYQETQYF
14 | TRBJ2-5 | NA | NA | TRBV11-2 | TGTGCCAGCAGCCCCCTCAAGGGCTTGGAGACCCAGTACTTC | CASSPLKGLETQYF
14 | TRBJ1-2 | few | NA | TRBV24-1 | TGTGCCACCAGTGATGGACAGATCCCTTGGGGCTACACCTTC | CATSDGQIPWGYTF
14 | TRBJ1-5 | many | NA | TRBV24-1 | TGTGCCACCAGTGATTCCTCTCGCAATCAGCCCCAGCATTTT | CATSDSSRNQPQHF
18 | TRBJ1-3 | many | TRBD1 | TRBV11-1 | TGTGCCAGCAGCCTTAAACGGGGGACAGCGAGCTCTGGAAACACCATATATTTT | CASSLKRGTASSGNTIYF
16 | TRBJ2-5 | NA | TRBD1 | TRBV7-9 | TGTGCCAGCAGCTTGTATGGGACAGGAGAAAAAGAGACCCAGTACTTC | CASSLYGTGEKETQYF
16 | TRBJ1-2 | few | TRBD1 | TRBV7-2 | TGTGCCAGCAGCCCGCTGTGGGACAGGATCATCTATGGCTACACCTTC | CASSPLWDRIIYGYTF
15 | TRBJ2-5 | NA | TRBD1 | TRBV9 | TGTGCCAGCAGCCGGGGGACAGGGAGAGATGAGACCCAGTACTTC | CASSRGTGRDETQYF
15 | TRBJ2-7 | NA | TRBD2 | TRBV27 | TGTGCCAGCAGTTTATCGCGGACTAGTCACCGCGAGCAGTACTTC | CASSLSRTSHREQYF